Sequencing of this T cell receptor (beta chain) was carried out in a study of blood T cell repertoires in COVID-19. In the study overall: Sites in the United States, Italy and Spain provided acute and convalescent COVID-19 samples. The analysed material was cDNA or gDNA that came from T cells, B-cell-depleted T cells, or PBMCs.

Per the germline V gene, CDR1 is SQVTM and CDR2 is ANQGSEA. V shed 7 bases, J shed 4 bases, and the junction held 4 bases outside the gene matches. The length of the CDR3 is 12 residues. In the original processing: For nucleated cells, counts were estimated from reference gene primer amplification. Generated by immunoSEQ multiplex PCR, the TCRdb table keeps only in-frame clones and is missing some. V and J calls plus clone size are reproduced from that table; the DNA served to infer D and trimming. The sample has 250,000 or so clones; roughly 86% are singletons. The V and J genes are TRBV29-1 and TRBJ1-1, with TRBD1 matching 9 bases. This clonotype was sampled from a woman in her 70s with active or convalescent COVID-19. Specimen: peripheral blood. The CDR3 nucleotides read TGCAGCGGGACAGGGGCCCGCACTGAAGCTTTCTTT. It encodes CSGTGARTEAFF.